This T cell receptor (beta chain) emerged from a study of technical replicates of blood from a handful of donors. Sequencing used immunoSEQ multiplex PCR; TCRdb keeps in-frame clones, though not all of them. In the table there are around 80,000 clones, roughly 98% of which are singletons. The CDR3 is 13 residues long. The germline CDR1 and CDR2 sequences are MRHNA and SNTAGT. V was trimmed by 3 bases and J by 8 bases, leaving 11 bases between them. This sequence was found in a human donor in good health. The chain recombines TRBV6-4 with TRBJ2-1; possibly TRBD1 for D (6 bases). Input material: T cells isolated from PBMCs. For the CDR3, the DNA is TGTGCCAGCAGTGAAAACAGGGAGTATGAGCAGTTCTTC. Residues: CASSENREYEQFF.